This T cell receptor beta chain was documented in a study of long-term antiretroviral therapy in people with HIV. With regard to this clone: Its antigen is not known.

Study outcomes and limitations: Regardless of time point, clones expanded before ART dominated the repertoire.

Looked up from germline, CDR1 is SGHAT and CDR2 is FQNNGV. Trimming removed 5 bases at V and 1 base at J, with 8 bases between. This CDR3 is 13 amino acids long. Researchers secured at least one pre-ART and at least two post-ART PBMC samples from each donor. Every specimen held between roughly 0.85-10 million cryopreserved PBMC. These were thawed and washed before DNA extraction. Runs used v3.0 of the immunoSEQ assay and were done at survey level. Sequencing was intended to reach roughly 35,000-50,000 T-cell genomes per sample. Profiled with immunoSEQ multiplex PCR; TCRdb holds only in-frame clones, not every one. The table lists roughly 32,000 clones, 97% of them singletons, with around 1.8% in the top ten.

The TCR comes from a man aged 25 to 40 with HIV. This rearrangement joins TRBV11-2 to TRBJ1-2; TRBD1 might be the D (5 bases). The specimen comprised unsorted PBMCs, sampled 7.6 years after starting antiretroviral therapy. In nucleotides, the CDR3 is TGTGCCAGCAGCCCTGACAGTAACTATGGCTACACCTTC. This translates into CASSPDSNYGYTF.